Each of the 21 T cell receptor beta chains below was sequenced from the same sample in a study of cytomegalovirus exposure and HLA in healthy donors. PCR primers comprised 60 Vbeta and 13 Jbeta primers. The repertoire was sequenced with immunoSEQ multiplex PCR; TCRdb's copy has only in-frame clones and lacks some. The profile shows 90,000 to 150,000 clones, roughly 76% of them singletons. The sample comprised PBMCs. These receptor sequences come from a man in his fifties or sixties in good health and CMV-seropositive.

CDR3 residues: CASSSERQNTGELFF. In DNA, the CDR3 is TGTGCCAGCAGTTCCGAACGACAGAACACCGGGGAGCTGTTTTTT. The V gene is TRBV28, the J gene TRBJ2-2, with D hard to call. The CDR3 contains 15 residues. With 4 bases removed from V and 1 base from J, the gap between germline ends came to 10 bases. Germline CDR1 reads MDHEN; CDR2 reads SYDVKM.

This clone was observed a single time. The gene calls are TRBV11-3 and TRBJ1-2, with 7 bases that match TRBD1. This CDR3 has 15 amino acids. With V trimmed by 5 bases and J by 4 bases, 10 bases remained unmatched. The germline V gene has CDR1 SGHNT and CDR2 YENEEA. CDR3 residues: CASSIQGNEGYGYTF. DNA of the CDR3: TGTGCCAGCAGCATACAGGGGAATGAGGGCTATGGCTACACCTTC.

The CDR3 sequence: CASSPVGAGGADTQYF. In DNA, the CDR3 is TGTGCCAGCAGCCCGGTCGGGGCGGGAGGTGCAGATACGCAGTATTTT. The genes are TRBV13 and TRBJ2-3, with 8 bases lining up with TRBD2. The CDR3 runs to 16 residues. Germline CDR1 and CDR2: PRHDT and FYEKMQ (reference sequence). V dropped 5 bases and J dropped 4; count of bases not matched to a gene: 11.

V and J are TRBV27 and TRBJ2-7, with TRBD1 matching 8 bases. Germline assignment: CDR1 MNHEY and CDR2 SMNVEV (reference sequence). Trimming at V came to 4 bases and at J to 1 base, leaving 12 bases not matched to a gene. The CDR3 consists of 17 residues. The CDR3 here is CASSWFGVRGPSYEQYF. The DNA of the CDR3 is TGTGCCAGCAGTTGGTTTGGGGTCAGGGGGCCGTCCTACGAGCAGTACTTC.

The chain carries TRBV5-3 and TRBJ2-2, with D hard to call. TRBV5-3 is known as an ORF, though its function is uncertain. The length of the CDR3 is 13 residues. Trimming stripped 7 bases from V and 3 bases from J, with 10 bases between. The CDR3 nucleotides are TGTGCCAGATCTACCGCCGACACCGGGGAGCTGTTTTTT. Its protein is CARSTADTGELFF.

J is TRBJ1-6 and V is TRBV4-3; TRBD1 agrees at 7 bases. V lost 3 bases and J lost 7; bases outside the gene matches: 15. CDR3 length: 18 amino acids. The germline V gene encodes CDR1 LGHNA and CDR2 YSLEER. The DNA for the CDR3 is TGCGCCAGCAGCCAGGGGACAGCCTCCAGGATGAGGAATTCACCCCTCCACTTT. It is translated as CASSQGTASRMRNSPLHF.

The CDR3 nucleotides read TGTGCCAGCAGTTACAACAACAGGGGTGACGAGCAGTACTTC. The encoded protein is CASSYNNRGDEQYF. The rearrangement uses TRBV6-5 and TRBJ2-5, with TRBD1 matching 7 bases. The J call may not be correct, given that the DNA end is closer to TRBJ2-7. The CDR3 has 14 amino acids. Germline-derived CDR1 and CDR2 are MNHEY and SVGAGI.

Concerning this clone: At one end, the junction sequence differs from germline, possibly due to a read error. The chain joins TRBV18 to TRBJ2-4, with TRBD1 identical over 9 bases. This CDR3 contains 15 residues. Germline V CDR1 and CDR2: KGHSH, LQKENI. CDR3 region: CASSPQGAVGNIQYF. CDR3 DNA: TGTGCCAGCTCCCCACAGGGGGCCGTGGGAAACATTCAGTACTTC. Variable domain in full (rest from reference TRBV18 and TRBJ2-4): NAGVMQNPRHLVRRRGQEARLRCSPMKGHSHVYWYRQLPEEGLKFMVYLQKENIIDESGMPKERFSAEFPKEGPSILRIQQVVRGDSAAYFCASSPQGAVGNIQYFGAGTRLSVL.

This clone has a handful of counts. This chain links TRBV14 with TRBJ2-3; D might be TRBD2 (6 bases). Germline assignment: CDR1 SGHDN and CDR2 FVKESK. The CDR3 has 15 residues. Trimming took 1 base from V and 6 from J, leaving 14 bases between them. The chain's CDR3 is CASSQVAPGRDTQYF. CDR3 coding DNA: TGTGCCAGCAGCCAAGTAGCCCCGGGGAGGGATACGCAGTATTTT.

The chain joins TRBV29-1 to TRBJ2-5; no reliable D call. Per germline, CDR1 SQVTM and CDR2 ANQGSEA. V was clipped by 4 bases and J by 5 bases, with 11 bases between them. The CDR3 covers 12 residues. CDR3 sequence (DNA): TGCAGCGTTGGCAGGAATGAGGAGACCCAGTACTTC. Translated, it gives CSVGRNEETQYF.

The chain is built from TRBV12-5 and TRBJ2-3; the D gene is possibly TRBD2 (5 bases). The CDR3 totals 15 residues. Per the germline V gene, CDR1 is LGHNT and CDR2 is FRNRAP. Trimming shortened V by 1 base and J by 7 bases, and 15 bases separated the two germline ends. The DNA of the CDR3 is TGTGCTAGTGGTTTGGGACCGGAGACCGGGAATACGCAGTATTTT. Translation: CASGLGPETGNTQYF.

This chain uses TRBV2 with TRBJ2-1; 9 nucleotides match TRBD1. V lost 3 bases, J lost 0 bases, and 6 bases stayed unmatched. Looked up from germline, CDR1 is SNHLY and CDR2 is FYNNEI. This CDR3 has 17 residues. CDR3 DNA sequence: TGTGCCAGCAGTGATTCCACGACAGGGGGCTCCTACAATGAGCAGTTCTTC. Protein sequence: CASSDSTTGGSYNEQFF.

The chain uses TRBV2 and TRBJ2-7; 10 bases line up with TRBD1. V was pared by 10 bases and J by 1 base, with 13 bases of the junction left unmatched. Germline-derived CDR1 and CDR2 are SNHLY and FYNNEI. The CDR3 runs 16 residues. The chain's CDR3 is CATLGQGPHSSYEQYF. The DNA for the CDR3 is TGTGCCACCCTGGGACAGGGGCCCCATTCATCCTACGAGCAGTACTTC.

Only one count was recorded for this clone. J is TRBJ2-5 and V is TRBV19; 7 bases agree with TRBD1. J lost 7 bases, V lost 3 bases, and 11 bases had no gene match. This CDR3 spans 15 amino acids. Germline values: CDR1 LNHDA, CDR2 SQIVND (reference sequence). CDR3 DNA sequence: TGTGCCAGTAGTATCGGGGACAGACTTTGGGGGACCCAGTACTTC. It translates to CASSIGDRLWGTQYF.

This clone occurred a few times. This chain joins TRBV6-6 and TRBJ1-1, with TRBD1 matching 11 bases. Per the germline V gene, CDR1 is MNHNY and CDR2 is SVGAGI (reference sequence). The V segment lost 11 bases and the J segment 1 base; nucleotides outside the gene matches: 0. The CDR3 contains 12 residues. The CDR3, as DNA: TGTGCCGGACAGGGGGCGAACACTGAAGCTTTCTTT. Amino acid sequence: CAGQGANTEAFF.

This sequence joins TRBV7-2 and TRBJ2-7, with D possibly TRBD2 on 7 matching bases. The CDR3 sequence is 15 residues long. V was clipped by 5 bases and J by 2 bases, with 16 bases between them. Germline CDR1 is SGHTA and CDR2 is FQGNSA. The CDR3 reads CASSPSGGLTYEQYF. The CDR3 region has the DNA TGTGCCAGCAGCCCATCGGGGGGCCTAACCTACGAGCAGTACTTC.

The rearrangement uses TRBV5-1 and TRBJ2-1; no clear D gene. V gave up 0 bases and J gave up 0 bases, with 4 bases separating them. This CDR3 has 14 amino acids. Germline-derived CDR1 and CDR2 are SGHRS and YFSETQ. CDR3: CASSLGASYNEQFF. The CDR3 DNA reads as TGCGCCAGCAGCTTGGGGGCCTCCTACAATGAGCAGTTCTTC. Based on the CDR3 plus reference TRBV5-1 and TRBJ2-1, the full variable domain is KAGVTQTPRYLIKTRGQQVTLSCSPISGHRSVSWYQQTPGQGLQFLFEYFSETQRNKGNFPGRFSGRQFSNSRSEMNVSTLELGDSALYLCASSLGASYNEQFFGPGTRLTVL.

V gene TRBV9 combines with J gene TRBJ2-3, with 10 bases aligning to TRBD2. There are 18 residues in the CDR3. J gave up 0 bases and V 4 bases, and 11 bases lay outside the gene matches. Germline assignment: CDR1 SGDLS and CDR2 YYNGEE. CDR3 in DNA: TGTGCCAGCAGCTTCACTGGTAGCGGGGGGTCTAGCACAGATACGCAGTATTTT. It specifies CASSFTGSGGSSTDTQYF.

This clone showed up just a few times. The V call is TRBV11-3, the J call TRBJ2-7, with a weak D call TRBD2 (5 bases). Trimming stripped 4 bases from V and 7 bases from J, with 14 bases between. This CDR3 is built from 13 residues. Germline-derived CDR1 and CDR2 are SGHNT and YENEEA. The CDR3 spells CASSSDPSGEQYF. The DNA of the CDR3 is TGTGCCAGCAGCTCCGACCCCTCGGGAGAGCAGTACTTC. The full variable domain, completed using reference TRBV11-3 and TRBJ2-7, is EAGVVQSPRYKIIEKKQPVAFWCNPISGHNTLYWYLQNLGQGPELLIRYENEEAVDDSQLPKDRFSAERLKGVDSTLKIQPAELGDSAVYLCASSSDPSGEQYFGPGTRLTVT.

In regard to this clone: This CDR3 is also generated by other DNA sequences in the sample. The J gene is TRBJ2-7, the V gene TRBV20-1; perhaps TRBD1 as D (5 bases). From germline, CDR1 is DFQATT and CDR2 SNEGSKA (reference sequence). The CDR3 covers 11 residues. V lost 3 bases and J 3 bases, leaving 6 bases between the germline ends. CDR3 residues: CSARDNYEQYF. The CDR3 DNA reads as TGCAGTGCTAGGGACAACTACGAGCAGTACTTC.

The chain recombines TRBV2 with TRBJ1-4; the match to TRBD1 covers 7 bases. CDR1 and CDR2 from the germline V gene are SNHLY and FYNNEI. V lost 7 bases and J lost 5; bases outside the gene matches: 4. CDR3 length: 13 residues. The CDR3 protein is CASKKTGNEKLFF. CDR3 sequence (DNA): TGTGCCAGCAAAAAGACAGGGAATGAAAAACTGTTTTTT.